The T cell receptor beta chain under discussion was sequenced for a study of shared clonotypes between healthy human individuals. Generated by immunoSEQ multiplex PCR, the TCRdb table keeps only in-frame clones and is missing some. This table holds approximately 2.5 million clones, around nine tenths found once. The sample was naive CD4+ T cells sorted from blood. Subset reported: CD45RA+ positively selected. The sequence was collected from a man between 18 and 29 years old in good health.

The CDR3, as DNA: TGTGCCACCACGCAACAGGGGTCCGACGGGGAGCTGTTTTTT. This translates into CATTQQGSDGELFF. The chain couples TRBV19 to TRBJ2-2; 7 nucleotides match TRBD1. V dropped 10 bases and J dropped 7; count of bases not matched to a gene: 12. This CDR3 is 14 amino acids long. Germline CDR1 reads LNHDA; CDR2 reads SQIVND (reference sequence). The variable domain in full, with the rest retrieved from reference TRBV19 and TRBJ2-2, is DGGITQSPKYLFRKEGQNVTLSCEQNLNHDAMYWYRQDPGQGLRLIYYSQIVNDFQKGDIAEGYSVSREKKESFPLTVTSAQKNPTAFYLCATTQQGSDGELFFGEGSRLTVL.